One sample yielded the 17 T cell receptor beta chains listed below, sequenced in a study of blood T cell repertoires in COVID-19. Libraries were prepared by immunoSEQ multiplex PCR; TCRdb keeps only in-frame clonotypes and omits some of them. This table holds some 200,000 clones, about 80% found once. Sequenced sample: PBMCs or T cells enriched from blood (not recorded which). The receptors stem from a man aged 40-55 years who had recovered from COVID-19.

The chain couples TRBV10-1 to TRBJ1-2; D possibly corresponds to TRBD1 (5 bases). Germline V gene data show CDR1 as WNHNN and CDR2 as SYGVQD (reference sequence). Trimming removed 3 bases at V and 8 bases at J, with 16 bases between. The CDR3 covers 14 residues. The CDR3 coding sequence is TGCGCCAGCAGTGATCGACGACAGATTGACGGCTACACCTTC. Translated, it gives CASSDRRQIDGYTF.

The J gene is TRBJ1-1, the V gene TRBV5-5; D is possibly TRBD1 (6 bases). V lost 2 bases, J lost 5 bases, and 13 bases lay in between. The CDR3 runs to 14 residues. Germline CDR1 SGHKS, CDR2 YYEKEE (reference sequence). CDR3 residues: CASSFDRLGTEAFF. The CDR3 nucleotides read TGTGCCAGCAGCTTCGACAGGTTAGGAACTGAAGCTTTCTTT.

The gene calls are TRBV14 and TRBJ1-1; D is uncertain. This CDR3 is 16 amino acids long. With 4 bases removed from V and 3 bases from J, the gap between germline ends came to 18 bases. Germline CDR1 is SGHDN and CDR2 is FVKESK. CDR3 amino acids: CASSLGGGRRYTEAFF. For the CDR3, the DNA is TGTGCCAGCAGCCTCGGCGGAGGGCGAAGATACACTGAAGCTTTCTTT.

V and J are TRBV10-1 and TRBJ2-5; D might be TRBD1 (5 bases). CDR3 size: 13 residues. Germline V gives CDR1 WNHNN, CDR2 SYGVQD (reference sequence). V dropped 4 bases and J dropped 2 bases, with 8 bases sitting between them. DNA of the CDR3: TGCGCCAGCAGTGGACAGATACAAGAGACCCAGTACTTC. Translated, it gives CASSGQIQETQYF.

The rearrangement joins TRBV5-1 to TRBJ2-5, with D possibly being TRBD2 (6 bases). The CDR3 has 18 amino acids. The V and J ends lost 4 bases and 5 bases respectively, with 27 bases between them. The germline gives CDR1 SGHRS, CDR2 YFSETQ. In DNA, the CDR3 is TGCGCCAGCAGCGAAGCCAGGACGGGACTTTCTAACGGGGAGACCCAGTACTTC. Translating gives CASSEARTGLSNGETQYF.

The chain recombines TRBV19 with TRBJ2-7; 9 bases are shared with TRBD2. V dropped 4 bases and J dropped 3; count of bases not matched to a gene: 4. This CDR3 contains 14 residues. The germline V gene encodes CDR1 LNHDA and CDR2 SQIVND (reference sequence). The CDR3 loop is CASSTSGGFYEQYF. For the CDR3, the DNA is TGTGCCAGTAGTACGAGCGGGGGGTTCTACGAGCAGTACTTC.

V gene TRBV11-2 combines with J gene TRBJ2-5; D gene uncertain. The V gene's germline CDR1 is SGHAT and CDR2 FQNNGV. V was trimmed by 0 bases and J by 2 bases, leaving 7 bases between them. This CDR3 is built from 14 residues. Written as DNA, the CDR3 is TGTGCCAGCAGCTTAGATCTACTACAAGAGACCCAGTACTTC. Its translation is CASSLDLLQETQYF.

This sequence joins TRBV4-1 and TRBJ1-1; D is perhaps TRBD1 (5 bases). CDR3 size: 15 residues. Germline values: CDR1 MGHRA, CDR2 YSYEKL. V was trimmed by 2 bases and J by 4 bases, leaving 14 bases between them. CDR3 in DNA: TGCGCCAGCAGCCAATCAGGGCAGGCGCGCACTGAAGCTTTCTTT. This gives the protein CASSQSGQARTEAFF.

V gene TRBV11-3 combines with J gene TRBJ2-1; weak D call: TRBD2 (7 bases). With 0 bases removed from V and 0 bases from J, the gap between germline ends came to 12 bases. CDR1 is SGHNT and CDR2 is YENEEA in the germline V gene. This CDR3 is built from 17 residues. For the CDR3, the DNA is TGTGCCAGCAGCTTAGATCGAGGGGGGGGCTCCTACAATGAGCAGTTCTTC. Encoded protein: CASSLDRGGGSYNEQFF.

This chain links TRBV5-1 with TRBJ2-2, with D possibly being TRBD2 (6 bases). Germline V lookup: CDR1 SGHRS, CDR2 YFSETQ. This CDR3 region has 15 residues. V shed 4 bases and J shed 5 bases, with 15 bases lying between them. The CDR3 sequence: CASSPDGRGTGELFF. The CDR3, as DNA: TGCGCCAGCAGCCCGGACGGGAGAGGGACCGGGGAGCTGTTTTTT.

This sequence joins TRBV10-3 and TRBJ1-2, with a possible D match to TRBD1 (5 bases). The CDR3 has 10 residues. V was cut by 6 bases and J by 8 bases, with 7 bases left in between. Per the germline V gene, CDR1 is ENHRY and CDR2 is SYGVKD. CDR3 residues: CAISDSGYTF. In DNA form, the CDR3 reads TGTGCCATCAGCGACAGCGGCTACACCTTC.

This clone has just one count. The V call is TRBV9, the J call TRBJ2-2, with 7 positions matching TRBD1. V was clipped by 1 base and J by 5 bases; unmatched bases: 14. This CDR3 region has 18 residues. The germline gives CDR1 SGDLS, CDR2 YYNGEE. CDR3 nucleotide sequence: TGTGCCAGCAGCGTACCCCAGAGTGGGGCAGGGGGTACCGGGGAGCTGTTTTTT. It yields the protein CASSVPQSGAGGTGELFF.

This clone was found a few times. This chain joins TRBV29-1 and TRBJ1-2; the D gene is possibly TRBD1 (6 bases). V dropped 6 bases and J dropped 6 bases, with 14 bases sitting between them. Germline V gene data show CDR1 as SQVTM and CDR2 as ANQGSEA. This CDR3 contains 12 residues. The CDR3 coding sequence is TGCAGCGTCGAAACAGGGCTGGATGGCTACACCTTC. Amino acid sequence: CSVETGLDGYTF.

The chain uses TRBV5-1 and TRBJ2-1; 9 bases line up with TRBD1. V shed 0 bases, J shed 3 bases, and the junction held 4 bases outside the gene matches. Germline CDR1 and CDR2: SGHRS and YFSETQ. The CDR3 spans 16 residues. The CDR3 sequence is CASSLGLGQGYNEQFF. The CDR3 DNA reads TGCGCCAGCAGCTTGGGCTTGGGACAGGGCTACAATGAGCAGTTCTTC.

The genes are TRBV6-5 and TRBJ1-2, with TRBD1 matching 7 bases. V shed 0 bases and J 6 bases; nucleotides not matched to a gene: 7. The CDR3 is 15 amino acids. The V gene's germline CDR1 is MNHEY and CDR2 SVGAGI. In DNA form, the CDR3 reads TGTGCCAGCAGTTACTCCCCACCCGGGACAGATGGCTACACCTTC. This sequence encodes CASSYSPPGTDGYTF.

The chain recombines TRBV10-3 with TRBJ1-2, with 8 bases aligning to TRBD1. The J segment lost 4 bases and the V segment lost 3 bases, leaving 10 bases of the junction unmatched. The germline V gene has CDR1 ENHRY and CDR2 SYGVKD. This CDR3 is 16 amino acids long. This CDR3 reads CAISDPTRQGSYGYTF. The CDR3 DNA reads as TGTGCCATCAGTGACCCTACCCGACAGGGGAGCTATGGCTACACCTTC.

This clone was counted only a few times. This chain links TRBV9 with TRBJ2-5; D is possibly TRBD2 (6 bases). The V end lost 0 bases, the J end lost 6 bases, and 9 bases lay between the germline ends. This CDR3 comprises 13 residues. The germline V gene has CDR1 SGDLS and CDR2 YYNGEE. The chain's CDR3 is CASSVDGGKTQYF. The CDR3 bases are TGTGCCAGCAGCGTAGATGGGGGGAAGACCCAGTACTTC.